Listed below are T cell receptor beta chains from one sample, sequenced in a study of beta chain features in type 1 diabetes. Sequencing used immunoSEQ multiplex PCR; TCRdb keeps in-frame clones, though not all of them. The repertoire has under 900,000 clones, 17% of them found once; the top ten carry 0.023%. The sample comprised naive CD4+ T cells from blood. These receptors all stem from a woman between 18 and 30 years old in good health. CDR3s include the opening cysteine and the closing phenylalanine or tryptophan. The order of the fields is V gene, J gene, D gene, clone size, CDR3 protein, CDR3 DNA. D genes are given only for firm matches. The size entry is marked missing in some rows and otherwise reads once, few, many or a size class.

V gene: TRBV11-3; J gene: TRBJ2-3; D gene: -; clone size: -; CDR3 protein: CASSRGVTDTQYF; CDR3 DNA: TGTGCCAGCAGCCGCGGGGTCACAGATACGCAGTATTTT
V gene: TRBV6-6; J gene: TRBJ2-5; D gene: TRBD2; clone size: once; CDR3 protein: CASSYSTSLYF; CDR3 DNA: TGTGCCAGCAGTTACTCGACTAGCTTGTACTTC
V gene: TRBV7-9; J gene: TRBJ1-1; D gene: TRBD1; clone size: few; CDR3 protein: CASSLGQGNTEAFF; CDR3 DNA: TGTGCCAGCAGCCTTGGACAGGGGAACACTGAAGCTTTCTTT
V gene: TRBV9; J gene: TRBJ2-7; D gene: -; clone size: -; CDR3 protein: CASSVEGGDYEQYF; CDR3 DNA: TGTGCCAGCAGCGTTGAGGGGGGAGACTACGAGCAGTACTTC
V gene: TRBV18; J gene: TRBJ1-5; D gene: TRBD1; clone size: -; CDR3 protein: CASSPQGDQPQHF; CDR3 DNA: TGTGCCAGCTCACCTCAGGGGGATCAGCCCCAGCATTTT
V gene: TRBV2; J gene: TRBJ2-7; D gene: TRBD2; clone size: -; CDR3 protein: CASSESSGRAYEQYF; CDR3 DNA: TGTGCCAGCAGTGAGTCCAGCGGGAGGGCCTACGAGCAGTACTTC
V gene: TRBV7-3; J gene: TRBJ2-1; D gene: TRBD2; clone size: few; CDR3 protein: CASSLWTSGREGSYNEQFF; CDR3 DNA: TGTGCCAGCAGCTTATGGACTAGCGGGAGAGAGGGGTCCTACAATGAGCAGTTCTTC
V gene: TRBV6-6; J gene: TRBJ2-1; D gene: -; clone size: few; CDR3 protein: CASGYNEQFF; CDR3 DNA: TGTGCCAGCGGTTACAATGAGCAGTTCTTC
V gene: TRBV5-4; J gene: TRBJ2-5; D gene: -; clone size: few; CDR3 protein: CASSHGGTSLTETQYF; CDR3 DNA: TGTGCCAGCAGCCACGGAGGGACATCCCTAACGGAGACCCAGTACTTC
V gene: TRBV7-9; J gene: TRBJ2-5; D gene: -; clone size: -; CDR3 protein: CASSLVIGTLTQYF; CDR3 DNA: TGTGCCAGCAGCTTAGTGATTGGGACCCTGACCCAGTACTTC
V gene: TRBV6-4; J gene: TRBJ2-7; D gene: TRBD2; clone size: -; CDR3 protein: CASSPHAGDYEQYF; CDR3 DNA: TGTGCCAGCAGTCCACACGCGGGAGACTACGAGCAGTACTTC
V gene: TRBV7-7; J gene: TRBJ2-5; D gene: -; clone size: few; CDR3 protein: CASSPDSQETQYF; CDR3 DNA: TGTGCTAGCAGCCCAGACAGCCAAGAGACCCAGTACTTC
V gene: TRBV14; J gene: TRBJ2-2; D gene: TRBD2; clone size: -; CDR3 protein: CASSLRAGGHTGELFF; CDR3 DNA: TGTGCCAGCAGCCTGCGAGCGGGAGGCCACACCGGGGAGCTGTTTTTT
V gene: TRBV21-1; J gene: TRBJ1-2; D gene: -; clone size: -; CDR3 protein: CASSKGRRGKYNYGYTF; CDR3 DNA: TGTGCCAGCAGCAAAGGTCGGCGGGGGAAGTATAACTATGGCTACACCTTC
V gene: TRBV9; J gene: TRBJ2-5; D gene: TRBD1; clone size: -; CDR3 protein: CASSIRDSFTETQYF; CDR3 DNA: TGTGCCAGCAGCATTCGGGACAGCTTTACGGAGACCCAGTACTTC
V gene: TRBV28; J gene: TRBJ2-7; D gene: -; clone size: -; CDR3 protein: CATRGGRPYEQYF; CDR3 DNA: TGTGCCACCAGGGGAGGGCGCCCCTACGAGCAGTACTTC
V gene: TRBV18; J gene: TRBJ2-7; D gene: -; clone size: few; CDR3 protein: CASSPGPGPYEQYF; CDR3 DNA: TGTGCCAGCTCACCAGGCCCAGGGCCCTACGAGCAGTACTTC
V gene: TRBV4-2; J gene: TRBJ2-4; D gene: -; clone size: -; CDR3 protein: CASSQPGRGKNIQYF; CDR3 DNA: TGTGCCAGCAGCCAACCGGGACGGGGGAAAAACATTCAGTACTTC
V gene: TRBV5-4; J gene: TRBJ2-1; D gene: TRBD2; clone size: -; CDR3 protein: CASSTTSGSYNEQFF; CDR3 DNA: TGTGCCAGCAGCACGACTAGCGGGAGCTACAATGAGCAGTTCTTC
V gene: TRBV10-3; J gene: TRBJ1-1; D gene: -; clone size: -; CDR3 protein: CAISANTEAFF; CDR3 DNA: TGTGCCATCAGCGCTAACACTGAAGCTTTCTTT
V gene: TRBV5-8; J gene: TRBJ2-7; D gene: TRBD1; clone size: -; CDR3 protein: CASSFGQVSEQYF; CDR3 DNA: TGTGCCAGCAGCTTTGGACAGGTTAGCGAGCAGTACTTC
V gene: TRBV25-1; J gene: TRBJ2-3; D gene: -; clone size: -; CDR3 protein: CASSVTDTQYF; CDR3 DNA: TGTGCCAGCAGTGTTACAGATACGCAGTATTTT
V gene: TRBV5-1; J gene: TRBJ2-2; D gene: -; clone size: -; CDR3 protein: CASSFGGPPGELFF; CDR3 DNA: TGCGCCAGCAGTTTCGGAGGGCCCCCCGGGGAGCTGTTTTTT
V gene: TRBV7-9; J gene: TRBJ2-5; D gene: -; clone size: -; CDR3 protein: CASSTQWTQYF; CDR3 DNA: TGTGCCAGCAGCACCCAGTGGACCCAGTACTTC
V gene: TRBV19; J gene: TRBJ2-7; D gene: -; clone size: -; CDR3 protein: CASSIGGGLVPYEQYF; CDR3 DNA: TGTGCCAGTAGTATAGGTGGAGGGCTCGTGCCCTACGAGCAGTACTTC
V gene: TRBV21-1; J gene: TRBJ2-7; D gene: -; clone size: -; CDR3 protein: CASSKVIPCRVYVYEQYF; CDR3 DNA: TGTGCCAGCAGCAAAGTGATTCCCTGCAGGGTTTACGTCTACGAGCAGTACTTC
V gene: TRBV18; J gene: TRBJ1-1; D gene: -; clone size: -; CDR3 protein: CASSGARDTEAFF; CDR3 DNA: TGTGCCAGCTCAGGAGCCAGGGACACTGAAGCTTTCTTT
V gene: TRBV7-2; J gene: TRBJ1-2; D gene: TRBD1; clone size: few; CDR3 protein: CASSLRDRDYGYTF; CDR3 DNA: TGTGCCAGCAGCCTACGGGACAGGGACTATGGCTACACCTTC
V gene: TRBV19; J gene: TRBJ2-6; D gene: -; clone size: few; CDR3 protein: CASSDDSLSGANVLTF; CDR3 DNA: TGTGCCAGTAGTGATGACAGCCTCTCTGGGGCCAACGTCCTGACTTTC
V gene: TRBV13; J gene: TRBJ2-5; D gene: TRBD2; clone size: -; CDR3 protein: CASSLMRGGPETQYF; CDR3 DNA: TGTGCCAGCAGCTTAATGCGGGGAGGGCCTGAGACCCAGTACTTC
V gene: TRBV27; J gene: TRBJ2-3; D gene: -; clone size: -; CDR3 protein: CASSYRGKGDTQYF; CDR3 DNA: TGTGCCAGCAGTTACCGTGGGAAAGGGGATACGCAGTATTTT
V gene: TRBV5-6; J gene: TRBJ1-2; D gene: -; clone size: few; CDR3 protein: CASSLADGTNYGYTF; CDR3 DNA: TGTGCCAGCAGCTTGGCCGATGGGACTAACTATGGCTACACCTTC
V gene: TRBV7-9; J gene: TRBJ2-4; D gene: -; clone size: few; CDR3 protein: CASSFQILAKNIQYF; CDR3 DNA: TGTGCCAGCAGCTTTCAGATTCTAGCCAAAAACATTCAGTACTTC
V gene: TRBV9; J gene: TRBJ2-7; D gene: TRBD2; clone size: -; CDR3 protein: CASSRLAGVLEQYF; CDR3 DNA: TGTGCCAGCAGTAGACTAGCGGGAGTTCTCGAGCAGTACTTC
V gene: TRBV9; J gene: TRBJ1-2; D gene: -; clone size: -; CDR3 protein: CASSVGGAGGYGYTF; CDR3 DNA: TGTGCCAGCAGCGTAGGAGGTGCAGGTGGATATGGCTACACCTTC
V gene: TRBV4-3; J gene: TRBJ2-1; D gene: TRBD2; clone size: -; CDR3 protein: CASSQASGSRDYDYNEQFF; CDR3 DNA: TGCGCCAGCAGCCAAGCGAGTGGGAGCCGGGACTACGATTACAATGAGCAGTTCTTC
V gene: TRBV11-1; J gene: TRBJ2-7; D gene: -; clone size: few; CDR3 protein: CASSPRHHSYEQYF; CDR3 DNA: TGTGCCAGCAGCCCACGACACCATTCCTACGAGCAGTACTTC
V gene: TRBV14; J gene: TRBJ1-4; D gene: -; clone size: many; CDR3 protein: CASSQWEQNEKLFF; CDR3 DNA: TGTGCCAGCAGCCAGTGGGAACAAAATGAAAAACTGTTTTTT
V gene: TRBV6-1; J gene: TRBJ2-2; D gene: -; clone size: few; CDR3 protein: CASSEWQGGAGAGELFF; CDR3 DNA: TGTGCCAGCAGTGAATGGCAGGGCGGGGCAGGGGCCGGGGAGCTGTTTTTT
V gene: TRBV28; J gene: TRBJ2-3; D gene: TRBD2; clone size: -; CDR3 protein: CASTGGSADTQYF; CDR3 DNA: TGTGCCAGCACGGGCGGGAGCGCAGATACGCAGTATTTT
V gene: TRBV19; J gene: TRBJ1-1; D gene: TRBD1; clone size: -; CDR3 protein: CASSLDRTNTEAFF; CDR3 DNA: TGTGCCAGTAGTTTGGACAGGACTAACACTGAAGCTTTCTTT
V gene: TRBV2; J gene: TRBJ2-5; D gene: -; clone size: -; CDR3 protein: CASRDGGGEETQYF; CDR3 DNA: TGTGCCAGCCGGGACGGAGGAGGAGAAGAGACCCAGTACTTC
V gene: TRBV2; J gene: TRBJ2-1; D gene: TRBD2; clone size: few; CDR3 protein: CASSDSVAGDNEQFF; CDR3 DNA: TGTGCCAGCAGTGACTCGGTAGCGGGGGACAATGAGCAGTTCTTC
V gene: TRBV5-1; J gene: TRBJ2-5; D gene: -; clone size: -; CDR3 protein: CASSSGLNQETQYF; CDR3 DNA: TGCGCCAGCAGCTCTGGACTGAACCAAGAGACCCAGTACTTC
V gene: TRBV5-1; J gene: TRBJ2-5; D gene: TRBD1; clone size: -; CDR3 protein: CASGTGTGARETQYF; CDR3 DNA: TGCGCCAGCGGGACCGGGACAGGGGCGCGAGAGACCCAGTACTTC
V gene: TRBV5-6; J gene: TRBJ2-5; D gene: -; clone size: -; CDR3 protein: CASSLQGEETQYF; CDR3 DNA: TGTGCCAGCAGCTTGCAGGGAGAAGAGACCCAGTACTTC
V gene: TRBV4-1; J gene: TRBJ2-1; D gene: -; clone size: -; CDR3 protein: CASGKETRTYNEQFF; CDR3 DNA: TGCGCCAGCGGGAAGGAGACTAGAACCTACAATGAGCAGTTCTTC
V gene: TRBV28; J gene: TRBJ1-2; D gene: -; clone size: few; CDR3 protein: CASSRPTGNGYTF; CDR3 DNA: TGTGCCAGCAGCAGACCAACAGGGAATGGCTACACCTTC
V gene: TRBV19; J gene: TRBJ2-1; D gene: -; clone size: few; CDR3 protein: CASSLGQYNEQFF; CDR3 DNA: TGTGCCAGTAGTTTAGGACAGTACAATGAGCAGTTCTTC
V gene: TRBV27; J gene: TRBJ2-3; D gene: TRBD2; clone size: few; CDR3 protein: CASSLLSGRVGVDTQYF; CDR3 DNA: TGTGCCAGCAGTTTATTAAGCGGGAGAGTCGGCGTAGATACGCAGTATTTT
V gene: TRBV28; J gene: TRBJ2-7; D gene: -; clone size: -; CDR3 protein: CASSLAMTSSSYEQYF; CDR3 DNA: TGTGCCAGCAGTTTAGCGATGACTAGTAGCTCCTACGAGCAGTACTTC
V gene: TRBV27; J gene: TRBJ1-5; D gene: -; clone size: -; CDR3 protein: CASRGRSNQPQHF; CDR3 DNA: TGTGCCAGCAGGGGTCGGAGCAATCAGCCCCAGCATTTT
V gene: TRBV10-3; J gene: TRBJ2-3; D gene: TRBD2; clone size: -; CDR3 protein: CAIRPGLAGRTDTQYF; CDR3 DNA: TGTGCCATCAGGCCTGGACTAGCGGGTCGCACAGATACGCAGTATTTT
V gene: TRBV11-2; J gene: TRBJ2-1; D gene: -; clone size: -; CDR3 protein: CASSLDRVGNEQFF; CDR3 DNA: TGTGCCAGCAGCTTAGATCGCGTGGGGAATGAGCAGTTCTTC
V gene: TRBV7-2; J gene: TRBJ2-7; D gene: TRBD2; clone size: few; CDR3 protein: CASSLAGAGTYEQYF; CDR3 DNA: TGTGCCAGCAGCTTAGCTGGAGCGGGAACCTACGAGCAGTACTTC
V gene: TRBV4-2; J gene: TRBJ2-1; D gene: -; clone size: -; CDR3 protein: CASSQGWGESYNEQFF; CDR3 DNA: TGTGCCAGCAGCCAAGGTTGGGGGGAATCCTACAATGAGCAGTTCTTC
V gene: TRBV4-3; J gene: TRBJ2-7; D gene: TRBD2; clone size: -; CDR3 protein: CASSQESGTNYEQYF; CDR3 DNA: TGCGCCAGCAGCCAAGAATCGGGGACTAACTACGAGCAGTACTTC
V gene: TRBV9; J gene: TRBJ2-5; D gene: -; clone size: few; CDR3 protein: CASSVEETQYF; CDR3 DNA: TGTGCCAGCAGCGTAGAAGAGACCCAGTACTTC